This TCR beta chain stems from a study of blood T cell repertoires in COVID-19 (dated by TCRdb to 2018 to 2021). Turning to the overall study: Samples covering the acute and convalescent phases of COVID-19 were provided by collaborators in the United States, Italy and Spain. Samples came from the ongoing ImmuneRACE study (first 160 participants) plus 1,254 subjects from 6 global collaborators. The repertoires were released in a freely available public database meant as a resource for research on the immune response to SARS-CoV-2. Where available, HLA class I and class II types were taken from metadata supplied by the sample provider and were not determined by assay-based typing. Subjects who had been exposed to COVID-19, were actively infected with it, or had recovered from it provided the deeply sampled blood TCRbeta repertoires that made up the dataset. The prospective study material was composed of cDNA or gDNA derived from T cells, B-cell-depleted T cells, or PBMCs. The sample metadata nearly always contained a de-identified subject ID, COVID-19 status, age in years and sex.

Trimming removed 6 bases from V and 5 bases from J, leaving 14 bases between the germline ends. CDR1 is given as MNHEY and CDR2 as SVGAGI, both from the germline V gene. Its CDR3 holds 15 amino acids, cysteine through phenylalanine. Of all the DNA, just the CDR3 is kept, 45 bases in frame from base 1. Results and caveats for the whole study, not just this receptor: The quantity of clinical and demographic metadata differed by source and by participant and was supplied without curation.

Comment on this clone: Its antigen remains unidentified. No clone much larger than this one lies a single base away; base qualities are absent.

Collaborating institutions collected whole blood in K2EDTA tubes following their own protocols. For TCRbeta analysis, collaborator samples were shipped as frozen whole blood, as isolated PBMCs, or as DNA extracted from either sample type. TCRbeta CDR3 regions were amplified from genomic DNA using the immunoSEQ Assay, a bias-controlled multiplex PCR. As for the original processing: Within the assay, amplification of reference gene primers was used to estimate how many nucleated cells each sample contained. To quantify the absolute abundance of each unique TCRbeta CDR3 rearrangement, sequence reads were collapsed and filtered. For each sample, productive Simpson clonality was calculated as the square root of Simpson's diversity index over productive rearrangements. The immuneACCESS repertoire file appears here via TCRdb, limited to in-frame rearrangements. These files lack a portion of the clones; in checked studies, under half of the deficit traces to unresolved V genes, and the cause of the others is not known. For V, J and clone size, that table is used; D and trimming come from the DNA. In all, the sample holds approximately 110,000 clones, and 65% to 80% of those were seen once. The ten largest clones represent 20% to 25% of the sample.

The sequencing sample was made of peripheral blood. The rearrangement joined TRBV6-5 to TRBJ1-6; the D region possibly corresponds to TRBD1 (5 bases align). The clonotype comes from a man in his 70s with active or convalescent COVID-19. Read as DNA, the sequence is TGTGCCAGCAGGGAGGGGTGGTCCAATAATTCACCCCTCCACTTT. This codes for CASREGWSNNSPLHF.